Following are 17 T cell receptor beta chains from one sample sequenced in a study of T and B cells in COVID-19 patients. TRB was amplified from around 230-520 ng of blood genomic DNA. TRB rearrangements were amplified by multiplex PCR with BIOMED2 TRB-A/B primers. One entry per CDR3 protein, called by TCRdb with MiXCR from the multiplex PCR reads. The sample holds approximately 6,400 distinct CDR3 sequences, roughly 28% seen once. The source material was blood. These receptors originate from a human donor with active COVID-19.

The V and J genes are TRBV4-3 and TRBJ1-5, with TRBD1 as a possible D gene (5 bases). The CDR3 is 18 residues long. The V and J ends lost 0 bases and 1 base respectively, with 16 bases between them. The germline CDR1 and CDR2 sequences are LGHNA and YSLEER. DNA of the CDR3: TGCGCCAGCAGCCAAGATGTAGTGCGACAGACGAGCAATCAGCCCCAGCATTTT. It codes for CASSQDVVRQTSNQPQHF.

This clonotype was seen a handful of times. V and J are TRBV20-1 and TRBJ2-5, with D unclear. Germline lookup yields CDR1 DFQATT and CDR2 SNEGSKA (reference sequence). This CDR3 spans 14 amino acids. The germline V and J ends were trimmed by 2 bases and 4 bases, with 14 bases remaining between them. The CDR3 protein is CSARSRLIGETQYF. DNA for the CDR3: TGCAGTGCTAGATCCAGGCTTATCGGAGAGACCCAGTACTTC.

In this sample, this clonotype turned up a few times. This chain uses TRBV5-1 with TRBJ2-2; D is perhaps TRBD1 or TRBD2 (6 bases each). Germline V gives CDR1 SGHRS, CDR2 YFSETQ. With 4 bases removed from V and 5 bases from J, the gap between germline ends came to 18 bases. The CDR3 contains 16 residues. DNA for the CDR3: TGCGCCAGCAGCATGAGACTAGGGGGAAATACCGGGGAGCTGTTTTTT. This encodes CASSMRLGGNTGELFF.

The chain is built from TRBV30 and TRBJ1-3; D may be TRBD1 (5 bases). This CDR3 spans 12 amino acids. Deletions cut 4 bases from V and 3 bases from J, with 7 bases between. The germline CDR1 and CDR2 sequences are GTSNPN and SVGIG (reference sequence). CDR3 protein: CAWKDIGNTIYF. The CDR3 DNA reads TGTGCCTGGAAGGACATTGGAAACACCATATATTTT.

This clonotype qualifies as medium-sized (0.01 to 0.1%). This rearrangement joins TRBV19 to TRBJ1-2; possible D gene TRBD1, 6 bases. Deletions cut 5 bases from V and 8 bases from J, with 15 bases between. CDR1 LNHDA and CDR2 SQIVND come from the germline V gene (reference sequence). The CDR3 is 13 amino acids. The CDR3 reads CASSQGGTSGYTF. The CDR3 DNA reads TGTGCCAGTAGTCAGGGAGGGACATCGGGCTACACCTTC.

This clonotype is termed medium-sized. The rearrangement links TRBV29-1 to TRBJ1-2, with TRBD1 matching over 9 bases. Losses at the gene ends were 5 bases for V and 3 bases for J; bases not matched to a gene: 10. Germline lookup yields CDR1 SQVTM and CDR2 ANQGSEA. This CDR3 contains 15 residues. The CDR3 spells CSVQPITGGHYGYTF. The CDR3 DNA follows: TGCAGCGTTCAACCAATTACAGGGGGCCACTATGGCTACACCTTC.

By sample fraction, this clonotype is medium-sized. This chain connects TRBV6-1 to TRBJ1-2; D might be TRBD1 (5 bases). V was clipped by 6 bases and J by 0 bases, with 17 bases between them. From germline, CDR1 is MNHNS and CDR2 SASEGT. This CDR3 has 16 residues. CDR3 residues: CASSLLGGQSNYGYTF. The DNA for the CDR3 is TGTGCCAGCAGCCTTCTGGGGGGTCAGTCTAACTATGGCTACACCTTC.

This clonotype is deemed medium-sized. The chain joins TRBV18 to TRBJ2-7; 10 positions agree with TRBD1. Germline-derived CDR1 and CDR2 are KGHSH and LQKENI. Trimming removed 6 bases from V and 3 bases from J; junction bases left unmatched: 5. The CDR3 is 14 amino acids. In DNA form, the CDR3 reads TGTGCCAGCTCTCGCGGACAGGGGGGCTACGAGCAGTACTTC. It yields the protein CASSRGQGGYEQYF. The variable domain in full, completed from reference TRBV18 and TRBJ2-7, reads NAGVMQNPRHLVRRRGQEARLRCSPMKGHSHVYWYRQLPEEGLKFMVYLQKENIIDESGMPKERFSAEFPKEGPSILRIQQVVRGDSAAYFCASSRGQGGYEQYFGPGTRLTVT.

This clonotype counts as medium-sized. This chain connects TRBV6-2 or TRBV6-3 to TRBJ2-7, with 8 nucleotides matching TRBD2. This CDR3 contains 14 residues. CDR1 and CDR2 from the germline V gene are MNHEY and SVGEGT. V lost 4 bases to trimming and J lost 3 bases; unmatched junction nucleotides: 5. This CDR3 reads CASSFGGARYEQYF. In nucleotides, the CDR3 is TGTGCCAGCAGTTTCGGGGGGGCCCGCTACGAGCAGTACTTC.

The chain links TRBV18 to TRBJ1-1; tentative D call: TRBD1 (6 bases). The germline gives CDR1 KGHSH, CDR2 LQKENI. The ends were cut back, 8 bases at V and 3 bases at J, with 13 bases in the middle. The CDR3 is 13 residues long. The DNA for the CDR3 is TGTGCCAGCACGTCCAGGGGATACACTGAAGCTTTCTTT. It is translated as CASTSRGYTEAFF.

CDR3 protein: CASADGQGARWGQETQYF. The CDR3 DNA reads TGTGCCAGTGCCGACGGACAGGGGGCGCGGTGGGGTCAAGAGACCCAGTACTTC. The chain has TRBV19 and TRBJ2-5; 11 positions match TRBD1. CDR3 size: 18 residues. J lost 2 bases, V lost 8 bases, and 16 bases had no gene match. Germline V gives CDR1 LNHDA, CDR2 SQIVND (reference sequence).

As for this clonotype: The conserved phenylalanine or tryptophan normally closing the CDR3 is absent here, so this likely arose from a read error. The DNA is left out, because the CDR3 cannot be placed on it with certainty; the CDR3 is given as TCRdb lists it. The chain employs TRBV7-6 and TRBJ2-1; the table's D call of TRBD1 was not tested on the DNA. Ends included, the CDR3 has 11 residues. Germline lookup yields CDR1 SGHVS and CDR2 FNYEAQ. CDR3 loop: CAVQGGKEQCC.

Within the sample, this clonotype is medium-sized (0.01 to 0.1%). The rearrangement joins TRBV15 to TRBJ1-2; D possibly corresponds to TRBD1 (6 bases). This CDR3 is 15 amino acids long. V dropped 5 bases and J dropped 7 bases, with 20 bases sitting between them. In germline, CDR1 is LNHNV, CDR2 YYDKDF (reference sequence). DNA of the CDR3: TGTGCCACCAGCCCGAGATTCGGGGGCGCCCCTGGCTACACCTTC. Its translation is CATSPRFGGAPGYTF. Variable domain in full (rest from reference TRBV15 and TRBJ1-2): DAMVIQNPRYQVTQFGKPVTLSCSQTLNHNVMYWYQQKSSQAPKLLFHYYDKDFNNEADTPDNFQSRRPNTSFCFLDIRSPGLGDTAMYLCATSPRFGGAPGYTFGSGTRLTVV.

This clonotype has more than one count but fewer than ten. This chain joins TRBV18 and TRBJ1-5; TRBD1 is a possible D gene (5 bases). Trimming stripped 5 bases from V and 0 bases from J, with 17 bases between. This CDR3 has 17 residues. Germline V CDR1 and CDR2: KGHSH, LQKENI. The CDR3 sequence: CASSGRDGENSNQPQHF. As DNA, the CDR3 is TGTGCCAGCTCAGGCCGGGACGGAGAGAATAGCAATCAGCCCCAGCATTTT.

By frequency in the sample, this clonotype is large. The chain has TRBV29-1 and TRBJ2-7, with 7 nucleotides matching TRBD2. V was pared by 5 bases and J by 5 bases, with 9 bases of the junction left unmatched. The germline CDR1 and CDR2 sequences are SQVTM and ANQGSEA. The CDR3 consists of 13 residues. CDR3 nucleotide sequence: TGCAGCGTTAGACTAGCCAGCAGGGACGAGCAGTACTTC. Encoded protein: CSVRLASRDEQYF.

The V call is TRBV7-2, the J call TRBJ1-4; D possibly corresponds to TRBD1 (6 bases). Trimming stripped 0 bases from V and 8 bases from J, with 13 bases between. The CDR3 has 15 residues. CDR1 is SGHTA, CDR2 FQGNSA, per germline. The CDR3 reads CASSLAWGAGEKLFF. CDR3 sequence (DNA): TGTGCCAGCAGCTTAGCCTGGGGGGCTGGGGAAAAACTGTTTTTT.

The V and J genes are TRBV7-2 and TRBJ2-1; 7 nucleotides match TRBD1. The J call may be wrong; the DNA end is better matched by TRBJ2-7. Germline CDR1 and CDR2: SGHTA and FQGNSA. There are 14 residues in the CDR3. The CDR3 DNA is TGTGCCAGCAGCTTAGCAGGGGGCGGTGGGGAGCAGTACTTC. Protein sequence: CASSLAGGGGEQYF.